Listed here are 14 T cell receptor beta chains from one sample, sequenced in a study of early T cells in non-severe SARS-CoV-2 infection. TCRdb re-derived calls from the 5' RACE reads in MiXCR, one entry per CDR3 protein. The sample yields around 57,000 distinct CDR3 sequences, more than 5.5% seen once. The sequencing here drew on whole blood, taken at baseline. These receptors originate from an adult who was a healthcare worker with PCR-confirmed SARS-CoV-2 infection or an uninfected control (not recorded which).

Worth noting for this clonotype: A single base separates this from a much larger clone, so it may be a read error. This sequence joins TRBV15 and TRBJ2-3; D unresolved. CDR1 is LNHNV and CDR2 is YYDKDF in the germline V gene (reference sequence). V was trimmed by 0 bases and J by 4 bases, leaving 8 bases between them. This CDR3 comprises 14 residues. This CDR3 is CATSRDRNADTQYF. The CDR3 DNA is TGTGCCACCAGCAGAGATCGGAATGCAGATACGCAGTATTTT.

Many counts were recorded for this clonotype. J is TRBJ2-3 and V is TRBV7-3; possibly TRBD2 for D (6 bases). This CDR3 has 13 residues. The V end lost 4 bases, the J end lost 4 bases, and 9 bases lay between the germline ends. Germline V gene lookup returns CDR1 SGHTA and CDR2 FQGTGA. CDR3 sequence (DNA): TGTGCCAGCAGCTCTGCTAGCGCAGATACGCAGTATTTT. The encoded protein is CASSSASADTQYF.

This clonotype was counted ten times or more. The chain has TRBV7-3 and TRBJ1-1; no firm D call. V was trimmed by 5 bases and J by 0 bases, leaving 7 bases between them. Germline assignment: CDR1 SGHTA and CDR2 FQGTGA. The CDR3 is made up of 13 amino acids. The CDR3 here is CASSRTMNTEAFF. The DNA for the CDR3 is TGTGCCAGCAGCCGTACCATGAACACTGAAGCTTTCTTT.

The gene calls are TRBV5-1 and TRBJ2-3, with 12 bases that match TRBD2. Germline assignment: CDR1 SGHRS and CDR2 YFSETQ. The CDR3 is made up of 18 amino acids. Unmatched junction bases numbered 5, after V lost 0 bases and J lost 0 bases. In DNA, the CDR3 is TGCGCCAGCAGCTTGGGGGGACTAGCGGGCTCTAGCACAGATACGCAGTATTTT. Amino acids: CASSLGGLAGSSTDTQYF.

This clonotype was observed a few times. The chain joins TRBV20-1 to TRBJ2-1; 13 bases align to TRBD2. The CDR3 sequence is 17 residues long. Germline V lookup: CDR1 DFQATT, CDR2 SNEGSKA (reference sequence). V lost 6 bases to trimming and J lost 3 bases; unmatched junction nucleotides: 11. Written as DNA, the CDR3 is TGCAGTGCGCCCCGCTGGACTAGCGGGGGAGACTACAATGAGCAGTTCTTC. It translates to CSAPRWTSGGDYNEQFF.

The rearrangement links TRBV18 to TRBJ1-1, with no clear D. The CDR3 sequence is 13 residues long. Deletions cut 3 bases from V and 3 bases from J, with 8 bases between. Germline V CDR1 and CDR2: KGHSH, LQKENI. The chain's CDR3 is CASSPHIDTEAFF. The CDR3, as DNA: TGTGCCAGCTCACCCCACATAGACACTGAAGCTTTCTTT. Full variable domain (missing parts from reference TRBV18 and TRBJ1-1): NAGVMQNPRHLVRRRGQEARLRCSPMKGHSHVYWYRQLPEEGLKFMVYLQKENIIDESGMPKERFSAEFPKEGPSILRIQQVVRGDSAAYFCASSPHIDTEAFFGQGTRLTVV.

There are a few counts of this clonotype. The V gene is TRBV20-1, the J gene TRBJ2-4, with a weak D call TRBD2 (6 bases). CDR1 is DFQATT, CDR2 SNEGSKA, per germline (reference sequence). CDR3 length: 13 residues. V dropped 0 bases and J dropped 9 bases, with 12 bases sitting between them. As DNA, the CDR3 is TGCAGTGCTAGAGATAGCGGTGGGCTCATTCAGTACTTC. Residues: CSARDSGGLIQYF.

This chain joins TRBV29-1 and TRBJ2-7; D not certain. The germline V gene has CDR1 SQVTM and CDR2 ANQGSEA. Trimming stripped 7 bases from V and 7 bases from J, with 14 bases between. This CDR3 is 11 amino acids long. CDR3 loop: CSGKTALEQYF. CDR3 DNA sequence: TGCAGCGGAAAGACGGCCTTAGAGCAGTACTTC.

This clonotype was counted many times. The rearrangement joins TRBV20-1 to TRBJ1-1; tentatively, D is TRBD1 (5 bases). The germline V gene has CDR1 DFQATT and CDR2 SNEGSKA (reference sequence). The CDR3 is 14 amino acids. The V gene lost 1 base and the J gene lost 7 bases, with 16 bases spanning the gap. The CDR3 coding sequence is TGCAGTGCTAGAGGATCCGGGGGAGTAGGTGAAGCTTTCTTT. It is translated as CSARGSGGVGEAFF.

The sample holds many counts of this clonotype. The chain couples TRBV3-1 to TRBJ2-6; D unresolved. Per germline, CDR1 LGHDT and CDR2 YNNKEL (reference sequence). The CDR3 loop spans 16 amino acids. Trimming took off 6 bases at V and 0 bases at J, with 12 bases between the two ends. The CDR3, as DNA: TGTGCCAGCAGTCCTCTACCCGCCTCTGGGGCCAACGTCCTGACTTTC. It codes for CASSPLPASGANVLTF.

V and J are TRBV5-1 and TRBJ2-7; D might be TRBD2 (5 bases). From germline, CDR1 is SGHRS and CDR2 YFSETQ. The V gene lost 4 bases and the J gene lost 4 bases, with 18 bases spanning the gap. This CDR3 region has 15 residues. The CDR3 DNA follows: TGCGCCAGCAGCATTGGAGCGGCGGACGCATACGAGCAGTACTTC. Its translation is CASSIGAADAYEQYF.

This clonotype has more than one count but fewer than ten. This chain connects TRBV9 to TRBJ1-2, with D tentatively TRBD1 (5 bases). The V end was cut by 1 base, the J end by 2 bases, with 6 bases between. The CDR3 has 13 residues. Germline V lookup: CDR1 SGDLS, CDR2 YYNGEE. The CDR3 DNA reads as TGTGCCAGCAGCGTATCAGGGAACTATGGCTACACCTTC. This sequence encodes CASSVSGNYGYTF.

The chain employs TRBV20-1 and TRBJ2-7; TRBD1 might be the D (6 bases). CDR3 length: 13 amino acids. Trimming removed 6 bases from V and 3 bases from J, with 15 bases in between. CDR1 and CDR2 (germline): DFQATT, SNEGSKA (reference sequence). In nucleotides, the CDR3 is TGCAGTGCGATGGGACAATCGAGCTACGAGCAGTACTTC. This encodes CSAMGQSSYEQYF.

This clonotype was recorded many times. V gene TRBV18 combines with J gene TRBJ2-5; D call uncertain. Germline CDR1 reads KGHSH; CDR2 reads LQKENI. The CDR3 loop spans 15 amino acids. The V end lost 5 bases, the J end lost 0 bases, and 13 bases lay between the germline ends. Here the CDR3 DNA reads TGTGCCAGCTCAACCATAACAGTGTACCAAGAGACCCAGTACTTC. This codes for CASSTITVYQETQYF. Full variable domain (missing parts from reference TRBV18 and TRBJ2-5): NAGVMQNPRHLVRRRGQEARLRCSPMKGHSHVYWYRQLPEEGLKFMVYLQKENIIDESGMPKERFSAEFPKEGPSILRIQQVVRGDSAAYFCASSTITVYQETQYFGPGTRLLVL.